This T cell receptor beta chain was profiled in a study of PD-1 blockade in classical Hodgkin lymphoma. Documented time point: cycle 4 day 1 (C4D1), after more than five weeks of nivolumab. In every patient, relapse followed autologous stem cell transplantation, while exposure to brentuximab vedotin differed. Best response was recorded as complete response, partial response or progressive disease. Produced via immunoSEQ multiplex PCR; TCRdb's table is partial and in-frame only. Here the sample spans about 14,000 clones, 80% to 90% being singletons. Germline CDR1 reads WSHSY; CDR2 reads SAAADI. The V gene lost 4 bases and the J gene lost 4 bases, with 8 bases spanning the gap. The CDR3 length is 13 residues.

The chain is built from TRBV10-2 and TRBJ1-3; D is perhaps TRBD1 (5 bases). The source is a human donor with classical Hodgkin lymphoma. Source: peripheral blood mononuclear cells (PBMCs), taken before the fourth cycle of nivolumab. CDR3 in DNA: TGCGCCAGCAGTGGCACAGGCGGAAACACCATATATTTT. It yields the protein CASSGTGGNTIYF.